These 29 T cell receptor beta chains came from one sample sequenced in a study of Graves' ophthalmopathy and Graves' hyperthyroidism. As the template, RNA transcripts were used to amplify TCR beta CDR3 regions. First-round RT-PCR employed HTBI primers, with a second-round multiplex PCR after it. Using its own MiXCR run on the multiplex PCR reads, TCRdb lists one record per CDR3 protein. The repertoire holds 170,000 or so distinct CDR3 sequences, with over 35% as singletons. The sequencing sample was made of peripheral blood. The receptors were gathered from a middle-aged woman with Graves' ophthalmopathy.

This clonotype was counted ten times or more. The V and J genes are TRBV14 and TRBJ1-6; no definite D call. V lost 4 bases to trimming and J lost 4 bases, with 5 bases between them. The CDR3 is 13 residues long. Looked up from germline, CDR1 is SGHDN and CDR2 is FVKESK. The CDR3 sequence: CASSPNYNSPLHF. The CDR3, as DNA: TGTGCCAGCAGCCCAAATTATAATTCACCCCTCCACTTT.

At least ten counts were recorded for this clonotype. The chain joins TRBV7-9 to TRBJ2-5, with no clear D. CDR1 is SEHNR and CDR2 is FQNEAQ in the germline V gene (reference sequence). V dropped 1 base and J dropped 2 bases, with 11 bases sitting between them. This CDR3 region has 15 residues. The CDR3 DNA reads as TGTGCCAGCAGCTTAGATTTCGGTACTCAAGAGACCCAGTACTTC. This sequence encodes CASSLDFGTQETQYF.

There are many counts of this clonotype. The rearrangement links TRBV20-1 to TRBJ1-5; 7 nucleotides agree with TRBD1. The trim removed 0 bases at V and 7 bases at J, leaving 3 bases unmatched. The CDR3 consists of 13 residues. The V gene's germline CDR1 is DFQATT and CDR2 SNEGSKA (reference sequence). CDR3 protein: CSARDRGRQPQHF. DNA of the CDR3: TGCAGTGCTAGAGACAGGGGGAGGCAGCCCCAGCATTTT.

This clonotype appeared many times. The chain carries TRBV6-5 and TRBJ2-7; D unclear. This CDR3 comprises 15 residues. V was trimmed by 6 bases and J by 3 bases, leaving 18 bases between them. Looked up from germline, CDR1 is MNHEY and CDR2 is SVGAGI. CDR3 loop: CASSPKARWNYEQYF. The CDR3 coding sequence is TGTGCCAGCAGCCCCAAGGCAAGGTGGAACTACGAGCAGTACTTC.

This clonotype appeared once. The chain couples TRBV6-2 or TRBV6-3 to TRBJ1-1; tentative D call: TRBD1 (5 bases). There are 16 residues in the CDR3. With 7 bases removed from V and 1 base from J, the gap between germline ends came to 19 bases. The V gene's germline CDR1 is MNHEY and CDR2 SVGEGT. CDR3 DNA: TGTGCCAGCACCCATTTACCAGGGCTTGCGAACACTGAAGCTTTCTTT. This encodes CASTHLPGLANTEAFF.

This clonotype showed up many times. This chain connects TRBV24-1 to TRBJ1-1; unclear D gene. Trimming left V 5 bases short and J 4 bases short, with 13 bases between. Germline-derived CDR1 and CDR2 are KGHDR and SFDVKD. This CDR3 contains 14 residues. The CDR3 nucleotides are TGTGCCACCAGTGTCGCTGGGCCAGGCACTGAAGCTTTCTTT. Its translation is CATSVAGPGTEAFF.

This clonotype occurred many times. This chain links TRBV28 with TRBJ2-7; weak D call: TRBD1 (5 bases). Germline loops: CDR1 MDHEN, CDR2 SYDVKM. V lost 4 bases to trimming and J lost 9 bases, with 10 bases between them. The CDR3 sequence is 11 residues long. The CDR3 is CASSYRLRQYF. Here the CDR3 DNA reads TGTGCCAGCAGTTACAGGTTACGGCAGTACTTC. Using reference TRBV28 and TRBJ2-7 for the parts outside the CDR3, the full variable domain is DVKVTQSSRYLVKRTGEKVFLECVQDMDHENMFWYRQDPGLGLRLIYFSYDVKMKEKGDIPEGYSVSREKKERFSLILESASTNQTSMYLCASSYRLRQYFGPGTRLTVT.

This chain joins TRBV12-3 or TRBV12-4 and TRBJ1-6; 8 bases are a match to TRBD1. V shed 5 bases and J 10 bases; nucleotides not matched to a gene: 7. This CDR3 has 14 amino acids. The CDR3 region has the DNA TGTGCCAGCAGTCTTGGGACAGGCACATCACCCCTCCACTTT. Translation gives CASSLGTGTSPLHF.

This clonotype was seen repeatedly, ten times or more. V is TRBV4-3 and J is TRBJ2-7; 7 positions match TRBD2. Germline CDR1 reads LGHNA; CDR2 reads YSLEER. The CDR3 has 16 residues. J gave up 2 bases and V 0 bases, and 7 bases lay outside the gene matches. CDR3 bases: TGCGCCAGCAGCCAAGAGCTCACCGGGACTACCTACGAGCAGTACTTC. Translating gives CASSQELTGTTYEQYF.

The chain employs TRBV28 and TRBJ2-5; TRBD1 might be the D (5 bases). The germline CDR1 and CDR2 sequences are MDHEN and SYDVKM. V lost 6 bases, J lost 7 bases, and 21 bases lay in between. The CDR3 covers 15 residues. The CDR3 region has the DNA TGTGCCAGCAGGCCTACTGCCTCAGGGCGCCCGACCCAGTACTTC. Its translation: CASRPTASGRPTQYF. The full variable domain, rest sourced from reference TRBV28 and TRBJ2-5, is DVKVTQSSRYLVKRTGEKVFLECVQDMDHENMFWYRQDPGLGLRLIYFSYDVKMKEKGDIPEGYSVSREKKERFSLILESASTNQTSMYLCASRPTASGRPTQYFGPGTRLLVL.

This chain joins TRBV6-5 and TRBJ2-5, with 9 bases identical to TRBD2. This CDR3 spans 14 amino acids. Per germline, CDR1 MNHEY and CDR2 SVGAGI. With 7 bases clipped from V and 2 bases from J, the junction kept 5 bases outside the gene matches. The CDR3 here is CASNLAGSQETQYF. DNA for the CDR3: TGTGCCAGCAACCTAGCGGGATCACAAGAGACCCAGTACTTC.

The V call is TRBV6-2 or TRBV6-3, the J call TRBJ2-7; D is unresolved. V lost 6 bases and J 0 bases, leaving 12 bases between the germline ends. CDR1 is MNHEY, CDR2 SVGEGT, per germline. The CDR3 loop spans 14 amino acids. The CDR3 DNA reads TGTGCCAGCAGCCTTCCGGGTTTCTCCTACGAGCAGTACTTC. Translated: CASSLPGFSYEQYF.

This clonotype was recorded many times. The rearrangement links TRBV15 to TRBJ1-2, with TRBD1 matching 7 bases. The ends lost 0 bases at V and 3 bases at J; junction bases unmatched: 4. The CDR3 totals 15 residues. CDR1 is LNHNV and CDR2 is YYDKDF in the germline V gene (reference sequence). The CDR3 nucleotides are TGTGCCACCAGCAGAGATCGGGGACAGTACTATGGCTACACCTTC. The encoded protein is CATSRDRGQYYGYTF.

This chain joins TRBV12-3 or TRBV12-4 and TRBJ1-1; D not certain. The CDR3 runs 12 residues. Trimming pared 6 bases from V and 5 bases from J, leaving 10 bases between. The CDR3 nucleotides read TGTGCCAGCAGGAGGTCTGGGACTGAAGCTTTCTTT. As protein: CASRRSGTEAFF.

This clonotype was recorded only once. V is TRBV6-2 or TRBV6-3 and J is TRBJ2-7; D is ambiguous. Trimming shortened V by 4 bases and J by 6 bases, and 10 bases separated the two germline ends. In germline, CDR1 is MNHEY, CDR2 SVGEGT. The length of the CDR3 is 12 residues. The CDR3 protein is CASSFVRSEQYF. Here the CDR3 DNA reads TGTGCCAGCAGTTTTGTAAGGTCCGAGCAGTACTTC.

This clonotype was observed at least ten times. This chain joins TRBV18 and TRBJ1-1; D remains ambiguous. This CDR3 has 13 amino acids. Germline assignment: CDR1 KGHSH and CDR2 LQKENI. V lost 0 bases to trimming and J lost 10 bases, with 12 bases between them. The DNA of the CDR3 is TGTGCCAGCTCACCACCGTCCCGGTTGGGAGCTTTCTTT. This translates into CASSPPSRLGAFF.

This clonotype showed up many times. This chain connects TRBV2 to TRBJ2-5; the D call may be TRBD1 or TRBD2 (5 bases each). This CDR3 comprises 13 residues. Germline CDR1 is SNHLY and CDR2 is FYNNEI. V was cut by 8 bases and J by 1 base, with 11 bases left in between. The CDR3 region has the DNA TGTGCCAGCGCCAGGGACCGCCAAGAGACCCAGTACTTC. As protein: CASARDRQETQYF.

The chain carries TRBV6-4 and TRBJ1-5; weak D call: TRBD1 (5 bases). Trimming left V 7 bases short and J 10 bases short, with 23 bases between. The CDR3 spans 15 residues. Germline assignment: CDR1 MRHNA and CDR2 SNTAGT. This CDR3 is CASTRDRGLGHPQHF. In nucleotides, the CDR3 is TGTGCCAGCACCCGGGACCGAGGGTTGGGCCATCCCCAGCATTTT.

This clonotype was observed at least ten times. The chain is built from TRBV28 and TRBJ2-2, with a weak D call TRBD2 (5 bases). Trimming shortened V by 10 bases and J by 2 bases, and 14 bases separated the two germline ends. Germline CDR1 reads MDHEN; CDR2 reads SYDVKM. The CDR3 runs to 14 residues. The CDR3 nucleotides are TGTGCCACCAGGCGGGCAGGCAACACCGGGGAGCTGTTTTTT. Translation: CATRRAGNTGELFF.

This clonotype was seen many times. The rearrangement links TRBV28 to TRBJ1-5; the D gene is possibly TRBD1 (5 bases). Germline loops: CDR1 MDHEN, CDR2 SYDVKM. The V end was cut by 8 bases, the J end by 0 bases, with 14 bases between. The CDR3 length is 15 residues. CDR3 region: CASGGGGYSNQPQHF. CDR3 nucleotide sequence: TGTGCCAGCGGGGGTGGTGGGTATAGCAATCAGCCCCAGCATTTT.

This chain uses TRBV6-5 with TRBJ2-2; D perhaps matches TRBD1 (7 bases). In germline, CDR1 is MNHEY, CDR2 SVGAGI. V was trimmed by 7 bases and J by 6 bases, leaving 15 bases between them. CDR3 size: 14 residues. CDR3 sequence reads: CASNFDREAGELFF. CDR3 bases: TGTGCCAGCAATTTCGACAGGGAGGCCGGGGAGCTGTTTTTT.

This chain links TRBV6-2 or TRBV6-3 with TRBJ1-5, with 9 nucleotides matching TRBD1. The CDR3 has 15 amino acids. The germline V gene encodes CDR1 MNHEY and CDR2 SVGEGT. Trimming cost V 6 bases and J 0 bases; bases outside gene matches: 3. The CDR3 DNA is TGTGCCAGCAGGGACAGGGGTTATAGCAATCAGCCCCAGCATTTT. Amino acid sequence: CASRDRGYSNQPQHF.

The chain couples TRBV7-2 to TRBJ2-2, with D perhaps TRBD2 (6 bases). The CDR3 totals 15 residues. V gave up 2 bases and J gave up 4 bases, with 11 bases separating them. CDR1 and CDR2 (germline): SGHTA, FQGNSA. The CDR3 spells CASSLFGGSTGELFF. As DNA, the CDR3 is TGTGCCAGCAGCTTATTTGGAGGGTCCACCGGGGAGCTGTTTTTT.

This clonotype is medium-sized. V is TRBV5-4 and J is TRBJ2-7; D ambiguous. V was cut by 4 bases and J by 4 bases, with 15 bases left in between. CDR3 length: 14 amino acids. CDR1 SGHNT and CDR2 YYREEE come from the germline V gene (reference sequence). The CDR3 spells CASSPGPKSYEQYF. The CDR3 DNA reads as TGTGCCAGCAGCCCCGGGCCAAAGAGTTACGAGCAGTACTTC.

The table lists this clonotype with many counts. The J gene is TRBJ1-5, the V gene TRBV20-1; D unclear. Germline CDR1 is DFQATT and CDR2 is SNEGSKA (reference sequence). V was pared by 5 bases and J by 2 bases, with 7 bases between. This CDR3 comprises 12 residues. In DNA, the CDR3 is TGCAGTGCTGTGGGCGGCAATCAGCCCCAGCATTTT. This gives the protein CSAVGGNQPQHF.

This clonotype showed up just a few times. The chain combines TRBV12-3 or TRBV12-4 with TRBJ2-2, with 7 bases aligning to TRBD2. The CDR3 consists of 14 residues. V trimming: 7 bases; J trimming: 4 bases; junction bases outside the gene matches: 6. The CDR3 region is CASTSRGGTGELFF. DNA of the CDR3: TGTGCCAGCACTTCCCGCGGGGGCACCGGGGAGCTGTTTTTT.

The V gene is TRBV6-1, the J gene TRBJ1-2; the D gene is possibly TRBD1 (5 bases). Germline V gene sequence: CDR1 MNHNS, CDR2 SASEGT. The CDR3 has 13 residues. V was trimmed by 11 bases and J by 1 base, leaving 14 bases between them. The CDR3 nucleotides read TGTGCCGGCCGGGACCGATTTAACTATGGCTACACCTTC. As protein: CAGRDRFNYGYTF.

V usage is TRBV6-1 and J usage is TRBJ1-1, with TRBD1 matching 8 bases. J lost 4 bases, V lost 2 bases, and 12 bases had no gene match. This CDR3 is 17 amino acids long. Per germline, CDR1 MNHNS and CDR2 SASEGT. CDR3 residues: CASSEPPGQALGTEAFF. CDR3 DNA: TGTGCCAGCAGTGAACCACCGGGACAGGCTTTGGGCACTGAAGCTTTCTTT.

The CDR3 region is CASSHRQASNQPQHF. The CDR3 DNA is TGTGCCAGCAGTCACAGACAAGCTAGCAATCAGCCCCAGCATTTT. The rearrangement uses TRBV6-2 or TRBV6-3 and TRBJ1-5, with unresolved D. Looked up from germline, CDR1 is MNHEY and CDR2 is SVGEGT. CDR3 size: 15 residues. V was clipped by 5 bases and J by 0 bases, with 11 bases between them.